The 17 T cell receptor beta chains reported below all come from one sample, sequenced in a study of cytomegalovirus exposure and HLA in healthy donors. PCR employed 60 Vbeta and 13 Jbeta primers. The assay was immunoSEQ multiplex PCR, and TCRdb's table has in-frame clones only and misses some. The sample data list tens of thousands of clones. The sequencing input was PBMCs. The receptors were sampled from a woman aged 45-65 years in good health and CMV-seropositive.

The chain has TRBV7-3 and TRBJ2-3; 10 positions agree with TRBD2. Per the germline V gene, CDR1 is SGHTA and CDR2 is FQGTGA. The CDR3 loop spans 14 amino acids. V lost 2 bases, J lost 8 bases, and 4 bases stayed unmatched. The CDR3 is CASSLGTSAGTQYF. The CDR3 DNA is TGTGCCAGCAGCTTAGGGACTAGCGCCGGTACGCAGTATTTT.

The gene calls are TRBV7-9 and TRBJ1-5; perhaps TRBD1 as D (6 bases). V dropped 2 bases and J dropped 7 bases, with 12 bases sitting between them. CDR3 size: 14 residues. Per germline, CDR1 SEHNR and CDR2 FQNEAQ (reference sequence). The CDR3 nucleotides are TGTGCCAGCAGCTTACGGGGGGCAGGGCAGCCCCAGCATTTT. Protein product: CASSLRGAGQPQHF.

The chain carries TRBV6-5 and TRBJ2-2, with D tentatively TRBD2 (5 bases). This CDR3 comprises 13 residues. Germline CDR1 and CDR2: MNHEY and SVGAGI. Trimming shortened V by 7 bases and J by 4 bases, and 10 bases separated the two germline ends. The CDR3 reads CASTYRGTGELFF. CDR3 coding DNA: TGTGCCAGCACCTACCGGGGCACCGGGGAGCTGTTTTTT.

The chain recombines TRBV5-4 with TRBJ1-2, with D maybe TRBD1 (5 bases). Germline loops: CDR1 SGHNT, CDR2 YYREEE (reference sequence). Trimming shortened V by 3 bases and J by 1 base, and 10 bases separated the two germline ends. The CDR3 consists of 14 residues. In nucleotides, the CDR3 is TGTGCCAGCAGCTGGAGACAGATTAACTATGGCTACACCTTC. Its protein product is CASSWRQINYGYTF. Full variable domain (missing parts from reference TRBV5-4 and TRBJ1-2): ETGVTQSPTHLIKTRGQQVTLRCSSQSGHNTVSWYQQALGQGPQFIFQYYREEENGRGNFPPRFSGLQFPNYSSELNVNALELDDSALYLCASSWRQINYGYTFGSGTRLTVV.

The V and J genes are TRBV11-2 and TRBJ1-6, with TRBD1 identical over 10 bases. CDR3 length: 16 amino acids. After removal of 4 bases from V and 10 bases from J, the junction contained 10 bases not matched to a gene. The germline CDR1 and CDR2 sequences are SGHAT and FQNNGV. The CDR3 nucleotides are TGTGCCAGCAGCTCTTCAGACAGGGGGCGCGGGTCACCCCTCCACTTT. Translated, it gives CASSSSDRGRGSPLHF.

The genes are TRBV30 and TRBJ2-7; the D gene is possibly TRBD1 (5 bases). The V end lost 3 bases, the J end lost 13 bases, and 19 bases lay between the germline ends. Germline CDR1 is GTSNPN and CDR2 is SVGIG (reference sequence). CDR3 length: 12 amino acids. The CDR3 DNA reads TGTGCCTGGAGCAAGGTCAGGGTAGGGAATTACTTC. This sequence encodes CAWSKVRVGNYF.

CDR3 nucleotide sequence: TGTGCCAGCAGCTCCCGGACAGACAATCAGCCCCAGCATTTT. Its translation: CASSSRTDNQPQHF. The rearrangement links TRBV11-2 to TRBJ1-5; TRBD1 is a possible D gene (6 bases). The germline V gene has CDR1 SGHAT and CDR2 FQNNGV. Trimming left V 4 bases short and J 3 bases short, with 10 bases between. The CDR3 is 14 amino acids.

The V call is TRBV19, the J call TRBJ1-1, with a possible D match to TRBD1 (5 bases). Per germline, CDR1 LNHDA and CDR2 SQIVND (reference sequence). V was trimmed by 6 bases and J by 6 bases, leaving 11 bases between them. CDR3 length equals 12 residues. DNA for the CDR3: TGTGCCAGTAGCCGATGGGGCGCTGAAGCTTTCTTT. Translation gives CASSRWGAEAFF.

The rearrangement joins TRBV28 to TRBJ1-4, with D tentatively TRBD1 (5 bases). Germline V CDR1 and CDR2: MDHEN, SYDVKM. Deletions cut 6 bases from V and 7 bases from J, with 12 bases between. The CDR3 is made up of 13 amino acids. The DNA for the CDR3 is TGTGCCAGCAGGGCGGGACTAGCTGAAAAACTGTTTTTT. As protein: CASRAGLAEKLFF. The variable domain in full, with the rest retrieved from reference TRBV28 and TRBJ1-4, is DVKVTQSSRYLVKRTGEKVFLECVQDMDHENMFWYRQDPGLGLRLIYFSYDVKMKEKGDIPEGYSVSREKKERFSLILESASTNQTSMYLCASRAGLAEKLFFGSGTQLSVL.

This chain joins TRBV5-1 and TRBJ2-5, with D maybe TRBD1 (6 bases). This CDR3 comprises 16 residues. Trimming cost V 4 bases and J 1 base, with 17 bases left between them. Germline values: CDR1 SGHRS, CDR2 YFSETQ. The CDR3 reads CASSEIQGLAQETQYF. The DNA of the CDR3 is TGCGCCAGCAGCGAAATACAGGGTTTGGCCCAAGAGACCCAGTACTTC.

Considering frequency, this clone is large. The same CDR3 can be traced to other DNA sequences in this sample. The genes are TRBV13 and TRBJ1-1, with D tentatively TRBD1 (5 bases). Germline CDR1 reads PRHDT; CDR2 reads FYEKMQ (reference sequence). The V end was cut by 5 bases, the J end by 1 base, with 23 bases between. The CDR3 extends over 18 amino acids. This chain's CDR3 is CASSQGGGWFPQNTEAFF. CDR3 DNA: TGTGCCAGCAGCCAGGGAGGAGGATGGTTCCCTCAGAACACTGAAGCTTTCTTT.

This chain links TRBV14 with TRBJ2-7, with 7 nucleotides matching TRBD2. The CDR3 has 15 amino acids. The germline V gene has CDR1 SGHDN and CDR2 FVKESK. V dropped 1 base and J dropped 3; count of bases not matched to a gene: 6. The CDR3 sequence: CASSQGLARFYEQYF. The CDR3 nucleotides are TGTGCCAGCAGCCAAGGACTAGCTCGGTTCTACGAGCAGTACTTC.

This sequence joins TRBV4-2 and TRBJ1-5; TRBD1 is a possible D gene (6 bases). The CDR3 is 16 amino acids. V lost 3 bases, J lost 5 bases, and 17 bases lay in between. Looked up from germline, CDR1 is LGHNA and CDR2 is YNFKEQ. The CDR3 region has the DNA TGTGCCAGCAGCCATGAAACCGGGACACGTTATCAGCCCCAGCATTTT. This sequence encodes CASSHETGTRYQPQHF.

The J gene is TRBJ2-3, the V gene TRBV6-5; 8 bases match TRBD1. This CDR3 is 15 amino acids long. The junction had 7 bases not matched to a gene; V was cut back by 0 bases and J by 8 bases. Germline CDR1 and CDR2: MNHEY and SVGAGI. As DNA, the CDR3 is TGTGCCAGCAGTTACTCGCGGGACAGGCTACGTACGCAGTATTTT. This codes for CASSYSRDRLRTQYF.

Here the CDR3 DNA reads TGTGCCAGCAGTTCGATGTTGCGGACCGGGACTAGCGGGAGGAACAATGAGCAGTTCTTC. Translated: CASSSMLRTGTSGRNNEQFF. This chain links TRBV7-8 with TRBJ2-1, with 15 bases matching TRBD2. The CDR3 totals 20 residues. Trimming cost V 6 bases and J 5 bases; bases outside gene matches: 17. CDR1 is SGHVS, CDR2 FQNEAQ, per germline.

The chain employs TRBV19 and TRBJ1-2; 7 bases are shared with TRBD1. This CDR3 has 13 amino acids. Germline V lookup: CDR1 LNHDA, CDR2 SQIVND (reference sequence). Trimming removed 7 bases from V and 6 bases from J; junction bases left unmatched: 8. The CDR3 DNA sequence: TGTGCCAGTACCGACAGGGATATCGATGGCTACACCTTC. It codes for CASTDRDIDGYTF.

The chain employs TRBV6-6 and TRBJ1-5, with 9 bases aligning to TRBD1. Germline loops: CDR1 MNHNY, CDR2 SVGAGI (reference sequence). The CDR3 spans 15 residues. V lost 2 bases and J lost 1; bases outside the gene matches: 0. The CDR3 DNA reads TGTGCCAGCAGTTACGGGACAGGGAGCAATCAGCCCCAGCATTTT. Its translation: CASSYGTGSNQPQHF.